The 23 T cell receptor beta chains given below trace back to one sample, sequenced in a study of immune heterogeneity within non-small cell lung tumors (dated by TCRdb to 2016 to 2019). For the TCR template, genomic DNA was extracted from bulk tumor tissue, and approximately 640 ng of gDNA was amplified for each sample. Multiple biopsies per primary tumor were taken during surgery, spaced as far apart as possible within the tumor mass. The study cohort was described as untreated and was composed of newly diagnosed NSCLC cases undergoing curative surgery. The reads were generated on a HiSeq X Ten. The TCR beta CDR3 region was amplified with a multiplex PCR system whose first round of approximately 10 cycles used 32 V-gene forward primers and 13 J-gene reverse primers. The public reads were reanalyzed by TCRdb: fastp trimming at Q25, MiXCR alignment, in-frame beta chains only. Each CDR3 protein gets just one entry, which takes the most common genes and DNA from the rows behind it. Recorded for this sample are 14,000 to 15,000 distinct CDR3 sequences; 28% of them occurred a single time. Of the sample, roughly 5.2% is held by the ten largest clones.

Sequenced sample: lung tumor tissue. The receptors derive from a middle-aged man with non-small cell lung cancer.

This clonotype showed up just a few times. Written as DNA, the CDR3 is TGTGCCAGCAGCTACAGCGGGACAGGGGAGAACACTGAAGCTTTCTTT. Translation: CASSYSGTGENTEAFF. The chain has TRBV9 and TRBJ1-1; 10 bases are shared with TRBD1. From germline, CDR1 is SGDLS and CDR2 YYNGEE. The CDR3 consists of 16 residues. The ends lost 4 bases at V and 1 base at J; junction bases unmatched: 7. The full variable domain, completed using reference TRBV9 and TRBJ1-1, is DSGVTQTPKHLITATGQRVTLRCSPRSGDLSVYWYQQSLDQGLQFLIQYYNGEERAKGNILERFSAQQFPDLHSELNLSSLELGDSALYFCASSYSGTGENTEAFFGQGTRLTVV.

This clonotype showed up many times. V usage is TRBV9 and J usage is TRBJ2-3; D is undetermined. CDR3 length: 16 amino acids. V was pared by 1 base and J by 0 bases, with 12 bases between. The germline V gene encodes CDR1 SGDLS and CDR2 YYNGEE. The CDR3 sequence: CASSVKSMPSTDTQYF. In DNA form, the CDR3 reads TGTGCCAGCAGCGTAAAGTCCATGCCTAGCACAGATACGCAGTATTTT.

In its sample, this clonotype was seen many times. The genes are TRBV13 and TRBJ2-7; TRBD2 agrees at 15 bases. Looked up from germline, CDR1 is PRHDT and CDR2 is FYEKMQ (reference sequence). The V segment lost 0 bases and the J segment 1 base; nucleotides outside the gene matches: 7. This CDR3 is 19 amino acids long. The CDR3 spells CASSLGGLAGGPHSYEQYF. The CDR3 nucleotides read TGTGCCAGCAGCTTAGGCGGACTAGCGGGAGGGCCTCATTCCTACGAGCAGTACTTC. Full variable domain (rest looked up from reference TRBV13 and TRBJ2-7): AAGVIQSPRHLIKEKRETATLKCYPIPRHDTVYWYQQGPGQDPQFLISFYEKMQSDKGSIPDRFSAQQFSDYHSELNMSSLELGDSALYFCASSLGGLAGGPHSYEQYFGPGTRLTVT.

V usage is TRBV7-8 and J usage is TRBJ2-7; D perhaps matches TRBD1 (6 bases). Trimming removed 4 bases at V and 3 bases at J, with 7 bases between. This CDR3 region has 12 residues. Per the germline V gene, CDR1 is SGHVS and CDR2 is FQNEAQ. The CDR3 spells CASSWGHYEQYF. DNA for the CDR3: TGTGCCAGCAGCTGGGGACACTACGAGCAGTACTTC.

In the case of this clonotype: One end of the junction varies from germline; a read error may be responsible. V usage is TRBV7-8 and J usage is TRBJ1-1, with 10 bases aligning to TRBD1. The germline gives CDR1 SGHVS, CDR2 FQNEAQ. The CDR3 has 17 amino acids. Here the CDR3 reads CASSFPGTGEVNTETFF. The CDR3 bases are TGTGCCAGCAGCTTTCCCGGGACAGGGGAGGTTAACACTGAAACTTTCTTT.

By frequency in the sample, this clonotype is medium-sized (0.01 to 0.1%). The chain joins TRBV6-5 to TRBJ1-2; 9 nucleotides line up with TRBD1. This CDR3 region has 16 residues. The J segment lost 4 bases and the V segment lost 0 bases, leaving 6 bases of the junction unmatched. The germline V gene has CDR1 MNHEY and CDR2 SVGAGI. This chain's CDR3 is CASSYSGTGFGYGYTF. CDR3 nucleotides: TGTGCCAGCAGTTACTCTGGGACAGGGTTCGGCTATGGCTACACCTTC.

This clonotype has more than one count but fewer than ten. The V call is TRBV6-2 or TRBV6-3, the J call TRBJ2-6; D remains unclear. The CDR3 loop spans 16 amino acids. Trimming took 6 bases from V and 1 from J, leaving 13 bases between them. CDR1 and CDR2 from the germline V gene are MNHEY and SVGEGT. The CDR3 DNA reads as TGTGCCAGCAGGGCCCCCCAAGGATCTGGGGCCAACGTCCTGACTTTC. Translated: CASRAPQGSGANVLTF.

This clonotype was observed many times. V is TRBV4-1 and J is TRBJ2-7; D not resolved. The CDR3 spans 14 residues. Trimming cost V 4 bases and J 0 bases, with 10 bases left between them. Germline V gene lookup returns CDR1 MGHRA and CDR2 YSYEKL. The CDR3 DNA reads as TGCGCCAGCAGCCGCGCTAGTAACTCCTACGAGCAGTACTTC. This encodes CASSRASNSYEQYF.

This clonotype came up many times. The chain couples TRBV18 to TRBJ2-1, with 13 bases lining up with TRBD2. CDR3 length: 16 residues. Germline V CDR1 and CDR2: KGHSH, LQKENI. With 3 bases clipped from V and 7 bases from J, the junction kept 6 bases outside the gene matches. The CDR3 here is CASSPRTSGSWNEQFF. CDR3 nucleotides: TGTGCCAGCTCACCTCGGACTAGCGGGAGTTGGAATGAGCAGTTCTTC. Complete variable domain (other parts from reference TRBV18 and TRBJ2-1): NAGVMQNPRHLVRRRGQEARLRCSPMKGHSHVYWYRQLPEEGLKFMVYLQKENIIDESGMPKERFSAEFPKEGPSILRIQQVVRGDSAAYFCASSPRTSGSWNEQFFGPGTRLTVL.

This clonotype is classed as medium-sized. The chain carries TRBV12-3 or TRBV12-4 and TRBJ2-7; 7 bases agree with TRBD1. The CDR3 runs to 14 residues. The V segment lost 2 bases and the J segment 6 bases; nucleotides outside the gene matches: 7. The CDR3 DNA reads TGTGCCAGCAGTTTACGGCAGGGGGTTGGCGAGCAGTACTTC. Amino acids: CASSLRQGVGEQYF.

Only a few counts were recorded for this clonotype. The chain uses TRBV7-3 and TRBJ2-2, with D perhaps matching TRBD2 (6 bases). Germline values: CDR1 SGHTA, CDR2 FQGTGA. Trimming removed 2 bases from V and 9 bases from J, with 10 bases in between. This CDR3 has 13 amino acids. The CDR3 DNA follows: TGTGCCAGCAGCTTAGCGGGGTCACGGGAGCTGTTTTTT. Encoded protein: CASSLAGSRELFF. The full variable domain, its missing parts supplied by reference TRBV7-3 and TRBJ2-2, is GAGVSQTPSNKVTEKGKYVELRCDPISGHTALYWYRQSLGQGPEFLIYFQGTGAADDSGLPNDRFFAVRPEGSVSTLKIQRTERGDSAVYLCASSLAGSRELFFGEGSRLTVL.

This clonotype qualifies as medium-sized. The chain joins TRBV9 to TRBJ2-3; perhaps D is TRBD1 or TRBD2 (6 bases each). The V gene lost 0 bases and the J gene lost 5 bases, with 10 bases spanning the gap. There are 14 residues in the CDR3. Germline V gene data show CDR1 as SGDLS and CDR2 as YYNGEE. CDR3 residues: CASSVVGGRDTQYF. Here the CDR3 DNA reads TGTGCCAGCAGCGTAGTAGGGGGGCGAGATACGCAGTATTTT.

Points on this clonotype: Possible read error: a much larger clone is one base away. This rearrangement joins TRBV7-6 to TRBJ1-3, with TRBD1 matching 7 bases. From germline, CDR1 is SGHVS and CDR2 FNYEAQ. The CDR3 totals 16 residues. V shed 4 bases and J 2 bases; nucleotides not matched to a gene: 8. CDR3 DNA sequence: TGTGCCAGCAGCTCCAGGGGGAAATTGGCTGGAAACACCATATATTTT. Amino acid sequence: CASSSRGKLAGNTIYF.

In its sample, this clonotype ranks as medium-sized. This chain uses TRBV24-1 with TRBJ2-1, with 8 bases fitting TRBD2. With V trimmed by 7 bases and J by 1 base, 8 bases remained unmatched. The germline CDR1 and CDR2 sequences are KGHDR and SFDVKD. The CDR3 is 16 residues long. In DNA, the CDR3 is TGTGCCACCAGCGAGAGCGGGGGTCGGTCCTACAATGAGCAGTTCTTC. Its protein is CATSESGGRSYNEQFF.

This clonotype was detected ten times or more. The chain combines TRBV30 with TRBJ1-1; D gene uncertain. V dropped 1 base and J dropped 0 bases, with 12 bases sitting between them. There are 15 residues in the CDR3. Germline V gene sequence: CDR1 GTSNPN, CDR2 SVGIG (reference sequence). CDR3 bases: TGTGCCTGGAGTGGAGGGAGGAGGATGAACACTGAAGCTTTCTTT. Amino acids: CAWSGGRRMNTEAFF.

This clonotype was observed at least ten times. The chain couples TRBV19 to TRBJ1-5; no clear D gene. From germline, CDR1 is LNHDA and CDR2 SQIVND (reference sequence). CDR3 size: 12 residues. Between the trimmed V and J ends, which lost 6 bases and 7 bases, there was a span of 10 bases. In nucleotides, the CDR3 is TGTGCCAGTAGCATATCAAAGCAGCCCCAGCATTTT. Translated: CASSISKQPQHF.

Worth noting for this clonotype: A much larger clonotype is one base distant, so this may be a read error. The chain joins TRBV20-1 to TRBJ2-7, with TRBD1 matching over 9 bases. V gave up 5 bases and J gave up 4 bases; unmatched junction bases: 6. This CDR3 comprises 13 residues. Germline V gene sequence: CDR1 DFQATT, CDR2 SNEGSKA (reference sequence). CDR3 in amino acids: CSAPTGGMYEQYF. The DNA of the CDR3 is TGCAGTGCTCCCACAGGGGGCATGTACGAGCAGTACTTC.

V gene TRBV6-1 combines with J gene TRBJ1-1, with TRBD1 as a possible D gene (5 bases). The CDR3 has 14 amino acids. The germline V and J ends were trimmed by 6 bases and 7 bases, with 18 bases remaining between them. Looked up from germline, CDR1 is MNHNS and CDR2 is SASEGT. The CDR3 loop reads CASRYHDRGGEAFF. The CDR3 DNA sequence: TGTGCCAGCAGGTACCACGACCGTGGGGGTGAAGCTTTCTTT.

At least ten counts were recorded for this clonotype. This chain connects TRBV10-3 to TRBJ1-1; D perhaps matches TRBD1 (5 bases). The V gene lost 2 bases and the J gene lost 1 base, with 8 bases spanning the gap. The germline gives CDR1 ENHRY, CDR2 SYGVKD. This CDR3 is built from 14 residues. The CDR3 sequence is CAISERTPNTEAFF. The CDR3 DNA follows: TGTGCCATCAGTGAGAGGACACCGAACACTGAAGCTTTCTTT.

CDR3 region: CASSLIATHNTGELFF. CDR3 nucleotides: TGTGCCAGCAGCTTAATCGCGACACACAACACCGGGGAGCTGTTTTTT. The genes are TRBV7-9 and TRBJ2-2; no clear D. Germline assignment: CDR1 SEHNR and CDR2 FQNEAQ (reference sequence). Between the trimmed V and J ends, which lost 2 bases and 2 bases, there was a span of 12 bases. The CDR3 is 16 amino acids. Looking up the rest from reference TRBV7-9 and TRBJ2-2 gives the full variable domain: DTGVSQNPRHKITKRGQNVTFRCDPISEHNRLYWYRQTLGQGPEFLTYFQNEAQLEKSRLLSDRFSAERPKGSFSTLEIQRTEQGDSAMYLCASSLIATHNTGELFFGEGSRLTVL.

With respect to this clonotype: Given a much more abundant clone one base away, this may be a read error. The CDR3 nucleotides are TGTGCCAGCAGTTACGACAGAAAACTAACTAATGAAAAACTGTTTTTT. Protein product: CASSYDRKLTNEKLFF. The rearrangement uses TRBV6-5 and TRBJ1-4, with a weak D call TRBD1 (5 bases). Trimming left V 2 bases short and J 1 base short, with 11 bases between. The germline gives CDR1 MNHEY, CDR2 SVGAGI. There are 16 residues in the CDR3.

This clonotype was seen ten or more times. This rearrangement joins TRBV18 to TRBJ1-5; a possible D gene is TRBD1 (6 bases). The CDR3 consists of 14 residues. Germline V gene sequence: CDR1 KGHSH, CDR2 LQKENI. Trimming shortened V by 6 bases and J by 1 base, and 10 bases separated the two germline ends. The CDR3 coding sequence is TGTGCCAGCTCTCCCGACAGGAGCAATCAGCCCCAGCATTTT. Its protein product is CASSPDRSNQPQHF.

At least ten counts were recorded for this clonotype. The chain combines TRBV6-2 or TRBV6-3 with TRBJ1-4; D perhaps matches TRBD1 (6 bases). V was cut by 2 bases and J by 3 bases, with 13 bases left in between. Germline lookup yields CDR1 MNHEY and CDR2 SVGEGT. The CDR3 spans 16 residues. This chain's CDR3 is CASSYKGGRANEKLFF. The CDR3, as DNA: TGTGCCAGCAGTTACAAGGGGGGACGGGCTAATGAAAAACTGTTTTTT.